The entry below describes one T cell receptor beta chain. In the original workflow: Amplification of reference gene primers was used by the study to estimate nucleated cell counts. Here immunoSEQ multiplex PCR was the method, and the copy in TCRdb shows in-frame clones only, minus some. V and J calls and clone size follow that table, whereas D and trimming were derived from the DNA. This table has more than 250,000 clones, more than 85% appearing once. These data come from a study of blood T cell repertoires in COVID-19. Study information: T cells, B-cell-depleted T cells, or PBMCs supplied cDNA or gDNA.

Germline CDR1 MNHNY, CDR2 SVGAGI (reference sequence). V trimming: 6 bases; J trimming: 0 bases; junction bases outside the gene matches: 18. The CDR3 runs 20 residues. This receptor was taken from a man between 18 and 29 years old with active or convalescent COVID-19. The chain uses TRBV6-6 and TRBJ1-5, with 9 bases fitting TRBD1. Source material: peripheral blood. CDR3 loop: CASSPGSPGTGKHSNQPQHF. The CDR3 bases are TGTGCCAGCAGCCCGGGATCACCGGGGACAGGGAAACATAGCAATCAGCCCCAGCATTTT.